This T cell receptor (beta chain) was found in a study of blood T cell repertoires in COVID-19. Overall study: Collection of acute and convalescent COVID-19 samples took place in the United States, Italy and Spain.

Germline V gene sequence: CDR1 SGHRS, CDR2 YFSETQ. This CDR3 contains 17 residues. Trimming pared 0 bases from V and 1 base from J, leaving 15 bases between. Profiling relied on immunoSEQ multiplex PCR, and the TCRdb table lists in-frame clones only, not all of them. This sample has 200,000 to 250,000 clones; roughly 80% occur once, and the top ten carry about 2%. The study recruited people aged about 18 to 95 years across approximately 25 US areas. V is TRBV5-1 and J is TRBJ2-3, with D perhaps TRBD1 (5 bases). The sequencing input was PBMCs or T cells enriched from blood (not recorded which). This receptor was taken from a man aged 60 to 69 who had recovered from COVID-19. The CDR3 reads CASSLAGLGARTDTQYF. The CDR3 DNA reads as TGCGCCAGCAGCTTGGCCGGGCTAGGGGCCCGCACAGATACGCAGTATTTT.